This T cell receptor (beta chain) was retrieved from a study of cytomegalovirus exposure and HLA in healthy donors. Study results and caveats: Testing in vitro showed a few CMV-associated chains specific for CMV antigens.

In its sample, this clone was seen a few times. Its antigen is not identified. PCR employed 60 Vbeta and 13 Jbeta primers. Some clones are missing from TCRdb's copy, which holds only in-frame ones; the method was immunoSEQ multiplex PCR. Among over 130,000 clones listed, around 65% were seen once. V was pared by 5 bases and J by 8 bases, with 9 bases between. This CDR3 has 11 amino acids. In germline, CDR1 is SEHNR, CDR2 FQNEAQ (reference sequence). The sample was PBMCs. The receptor comes from a woman aged 55-69 years in good health and CMV-seronegative. The chain joins TRBV7-9 to TRBJ1-1, with D possibly being TRBD1 (6 bases). In DNA, the CDR3 is TGTGCCAGCAGCAAAGACAGGGAAGCTTTCTTT. Translated, it gives CASSKDREAFF.